The clone carrying this TCR beta chain appeared many times. The antigen is undetermined. This specimen comes from a study of breast tumors, draining lymph nodes, adjacent tissues. Study conclusions and caveats: Tumor and nontumor repertoires were significantly more similar in luminal-like than in basal-like breast cancer.

TCRdb recomputed calls from the multiplex PCR reads with MiXCR, one row per CDR3 protein. The sample yields some 21,000 distinct CDR3 sequences, roughly 50% seen once. V was shortened by 3 bases and J by 10 bases, with 13 bases between the two germline ends. CDR3 length equals 13 residues. Germline CDR1 is SGHAT and CDR2 is FQDESV (reference sequence). Material: breast tumor tissue. This chain links TRBV11-1 with TRBJ2-1, with D hard to call. This receptor was obtained from a female donor with breast cancer. Some clones in this sample may be carry-over from other donors' samples. The CDR3 loop is CASSFGRFWEQFF. The CDR3 DNA reads as TGTGCCAGCAGCTTCGGACGGTTCTGGGAGCAGTTCTTC.